The T cell receptor beta chain under discussion was sequenced for a study of blood T cell repertoires in COVID-19. Turning to the study itself: Some COVID-19 samples were acute and others convalescent; all came from the United States, Italy and Spain. Nucleic acid was either cDNA or gDNA, and it came from T cells, B-cell-depleted T cells, or PBMCs.

In the authors' methods: Reference gene primer amplification gave estimated nucleated cell counts. The method was immunoSEQ multiplex PCR; TCRdb's version includes in-frame clones alone and lacks a portion of them. V, J and clone size were drawn from that table, and D and trimming were deduced from the DNA. The data contain about 84,000 clones, over 80% of them singletons. Deletions cut 0 bases from V and 4 bases from J, with 13 bases between. This CDR3 comprises 16 residues. Germline V CDR1 and CDR2: SGHRS, YFSETQ. V gene TRBV5-1 combines with J gene TRBJ1-4, with no clear D. Specimen: peripheral blood. This receptor was identified in a woman older than 75 with acute or convalescent COVID-19. DNA for the CDR3: TGCGCCAGCAGCTTGGGTTCTGGCAGAAATAATGAAAAACTGTTTTTT. Translated: CASSLGSGRNNEKLFF.